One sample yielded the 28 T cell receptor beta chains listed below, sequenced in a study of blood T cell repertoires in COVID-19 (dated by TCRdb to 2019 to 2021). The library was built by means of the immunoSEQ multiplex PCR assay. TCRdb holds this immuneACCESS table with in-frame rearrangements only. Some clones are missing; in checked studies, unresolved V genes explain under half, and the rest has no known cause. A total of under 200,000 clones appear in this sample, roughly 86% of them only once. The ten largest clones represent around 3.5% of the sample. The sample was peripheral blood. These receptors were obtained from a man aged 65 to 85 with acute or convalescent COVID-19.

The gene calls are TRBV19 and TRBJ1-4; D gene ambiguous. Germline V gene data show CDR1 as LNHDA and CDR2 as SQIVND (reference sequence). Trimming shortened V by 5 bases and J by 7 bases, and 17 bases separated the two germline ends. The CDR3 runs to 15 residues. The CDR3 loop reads CASSPARGRSEKLFF. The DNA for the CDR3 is TGTGCCAGTAGTCCCGCCCGCGGGAGGAGTGAAAAACTGTTTTTT.

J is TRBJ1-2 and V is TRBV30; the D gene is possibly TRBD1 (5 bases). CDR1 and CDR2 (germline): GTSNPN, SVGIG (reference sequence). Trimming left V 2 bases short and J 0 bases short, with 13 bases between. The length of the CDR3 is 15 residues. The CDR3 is CAWSPGGFPNYGYTF. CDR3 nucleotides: TGTGCCTGGAGTCCCGGGGGTTTTCCTAACTATGGCTACACCTTC.

The CDR3 reads CASRRDSALDIQYF. The DNA of the CDR3 is TGTGCCAGCAGGAGGGACAGCGCGTTAGACATTCAGTACTTC. The chain couples TRBV2 to TRBJ2-4; 7 nucleotides match TRBD1. Germline V CDR1 and CDR2: SNHLY, FYNNEI. With V trimmed by 6 bases and J by 8 bases, 10 bases remained unmatched. The CDR3 runs 14 residues.

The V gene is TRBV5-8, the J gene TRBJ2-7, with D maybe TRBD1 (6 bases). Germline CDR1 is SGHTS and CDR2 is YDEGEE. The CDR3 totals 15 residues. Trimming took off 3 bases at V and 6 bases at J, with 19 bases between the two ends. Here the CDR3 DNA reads TGTGCCAGCAGCTCCTGGACCCGTAGGGGGTCCGAGCAGTACTTC. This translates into CASSSWTRRGSEQYF.

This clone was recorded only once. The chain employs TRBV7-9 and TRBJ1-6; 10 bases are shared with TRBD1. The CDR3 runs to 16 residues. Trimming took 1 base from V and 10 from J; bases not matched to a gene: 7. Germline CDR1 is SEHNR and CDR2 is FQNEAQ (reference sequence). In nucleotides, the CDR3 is TGTGCCAGCAGCTTAGTACGGACAGGGGGACAATCACCCCTCCACTTT. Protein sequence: CASSLVRTGGQSPLHF.

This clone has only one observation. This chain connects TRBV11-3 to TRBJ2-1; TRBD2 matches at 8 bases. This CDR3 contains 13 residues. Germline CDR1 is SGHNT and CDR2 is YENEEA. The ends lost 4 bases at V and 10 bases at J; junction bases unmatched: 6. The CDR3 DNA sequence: TGTGCCAGCAGCTCTCTAGCGGGTAACGAGCAGTTCTTC. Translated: CASSSLAGNEQFF. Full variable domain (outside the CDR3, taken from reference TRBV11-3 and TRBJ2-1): EAGVVQSPRYKIIEKKQPVAFWCNPISGHNTLYWYLQNLGQGPELLIRYENEEAVDDSQLPKDRFSAERLKGVDSTLKIQPAELGDSAVYLCASSSLAGNEQFFGPGTRLTVL.

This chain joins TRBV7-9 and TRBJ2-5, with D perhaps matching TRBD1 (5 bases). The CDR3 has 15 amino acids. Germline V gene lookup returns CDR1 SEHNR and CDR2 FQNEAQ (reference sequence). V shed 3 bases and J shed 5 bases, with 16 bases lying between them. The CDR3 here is CASSFKAGIVETQYF. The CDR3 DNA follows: TGTGCCAGCAGCTTCAAAGCAGGGATAGTCGAGACCCAGTACTTC.

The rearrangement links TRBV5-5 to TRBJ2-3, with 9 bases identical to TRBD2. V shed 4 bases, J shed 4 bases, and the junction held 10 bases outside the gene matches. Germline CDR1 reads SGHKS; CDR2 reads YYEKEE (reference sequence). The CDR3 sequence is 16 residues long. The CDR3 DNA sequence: TGTGCCAGCAGCCTTCTAGCGGGGAGGGGCGCAGATACGCAGTATTTT. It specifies CASSLLAGRGADTQYF. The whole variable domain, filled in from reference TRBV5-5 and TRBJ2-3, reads DAGVTQSPTHLIKTRGQQVTLRCSPISGHKSVSWYQQVLGQGPQFIFQYYEKEERGRGNFPDRFSARQFPNYSSELNVNALLLGDSALYLCASSLLAGRGADTQYFGPGTRLTVL.

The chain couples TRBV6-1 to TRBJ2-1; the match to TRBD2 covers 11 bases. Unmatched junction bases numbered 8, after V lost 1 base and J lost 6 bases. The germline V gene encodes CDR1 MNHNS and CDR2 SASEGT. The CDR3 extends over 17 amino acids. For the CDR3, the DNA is TGTGCCAGCAGTGAAGGGATAGCGGGAGGGCCTTTCAATGAGCAGTTCTTC. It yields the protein CASSEGIAGGPFNEQFF.

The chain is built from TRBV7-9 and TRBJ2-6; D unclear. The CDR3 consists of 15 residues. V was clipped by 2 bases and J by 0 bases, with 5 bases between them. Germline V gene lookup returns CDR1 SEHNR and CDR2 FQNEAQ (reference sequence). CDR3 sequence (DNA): TGTGCCAGCAGCTTAACACCCTCTGGGGCCAACGTCCTGACTTTC. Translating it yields CASSLTPSGANVLTF.

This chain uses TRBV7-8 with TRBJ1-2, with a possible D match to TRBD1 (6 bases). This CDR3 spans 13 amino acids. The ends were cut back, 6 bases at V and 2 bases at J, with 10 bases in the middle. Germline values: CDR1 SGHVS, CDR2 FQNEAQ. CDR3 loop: CASSVDRNYGYTF. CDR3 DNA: TGTGCCAGCAGTGTCGACAGGAACTATGGCTACACCTTC.

This chain's CDR3 is CASSQDDSSGNTIYF. In DNA, the CDR3 is TGTGCCAGCAGCCAAGATGACAGCTCTGGAAACACCATATATTTT. This sequence joins TRBV3-1 (or the pseudogene TRBV3-2) and TRBJ1-3, with D possibly TRBD1 on 5 matching bases. The V end lost 0 bases, the J end lost 0 bases, and 6 bases lay between the germline ends. This CDR3 spans 15 amino acids. Germline V CDR1 and CDR2: LGHDT, YNNKEL (reference sequence).

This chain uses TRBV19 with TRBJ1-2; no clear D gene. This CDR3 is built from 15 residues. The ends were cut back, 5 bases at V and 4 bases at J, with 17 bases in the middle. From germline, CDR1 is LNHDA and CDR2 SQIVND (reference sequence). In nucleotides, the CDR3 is TGTGCCAGTAGTCGAAACCATGTGAGCCCCTATGGCTACACCTTC. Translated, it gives CASSRNHVSPYGYTF.

The CDR3: CASSLGPSYEQYF. CDR3 nucleotides: TGTGCCAGCAGTTTAGGCCCATCCTACGAGCAGTACTTC. The genes are TRBV28 and TRBJ2-7; D unclear. The V end was cut by 2 bases, the J end by 1 base, with 6 bases between. Germline assignment: CDR1 MDHEN and CDR2 SYDVKM. This CDR3 spans 13 amino acids.

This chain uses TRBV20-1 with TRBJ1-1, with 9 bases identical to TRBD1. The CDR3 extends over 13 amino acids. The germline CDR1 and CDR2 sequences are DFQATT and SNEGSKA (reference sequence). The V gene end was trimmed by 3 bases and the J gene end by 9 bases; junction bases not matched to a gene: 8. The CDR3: CSASGTGRNQAFF. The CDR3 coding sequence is TGCAGTGCTAGTGGGACAGGGAGGAACCAAGCTTTCTTT.

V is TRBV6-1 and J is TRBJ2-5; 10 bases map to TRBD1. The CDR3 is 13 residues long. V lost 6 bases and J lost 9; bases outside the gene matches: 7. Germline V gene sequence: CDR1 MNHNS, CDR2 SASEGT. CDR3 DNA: TGTGCCAGCAGCACCGGGACAGGGGAGGCCCAGTACTTC. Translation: CASSTGTGEAQYF.

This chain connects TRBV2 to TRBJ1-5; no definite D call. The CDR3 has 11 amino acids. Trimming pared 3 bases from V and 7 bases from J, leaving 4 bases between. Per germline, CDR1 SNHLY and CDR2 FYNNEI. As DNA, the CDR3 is TGTGCCAGCAGTGATGGCCAGCCCCAGCATTTT. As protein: CASSDGQPQHF.

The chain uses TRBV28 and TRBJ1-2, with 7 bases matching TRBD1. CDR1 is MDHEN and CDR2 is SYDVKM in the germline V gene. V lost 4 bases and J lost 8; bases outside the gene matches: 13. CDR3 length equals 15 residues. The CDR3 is CASSSLGRGWSGYTF. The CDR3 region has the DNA TGTGCCAGCAGTTCGTTGGGCAGGGGGTGGTCGGGCTACACCTTC.

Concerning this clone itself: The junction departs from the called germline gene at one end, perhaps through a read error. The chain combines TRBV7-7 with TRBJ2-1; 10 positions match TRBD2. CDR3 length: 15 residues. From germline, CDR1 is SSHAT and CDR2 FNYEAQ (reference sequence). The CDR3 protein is CASSPGLAALNEQFF. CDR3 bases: TGTGCTAGCAGCCCAGGACTAGCGGCACTCAATGAGCAGTTCTTC. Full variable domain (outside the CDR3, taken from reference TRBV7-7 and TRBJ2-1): GAGVSQSPRYKVTKRGQDVTLRCDPISSHATLYWYQQALGQGPEFLTYFNYEAQPDKSGLPSDRFSAERPEGSISTLTIQRTEQRDSAMYRCASSPGLAALNEQFFGPGTRLTVL.

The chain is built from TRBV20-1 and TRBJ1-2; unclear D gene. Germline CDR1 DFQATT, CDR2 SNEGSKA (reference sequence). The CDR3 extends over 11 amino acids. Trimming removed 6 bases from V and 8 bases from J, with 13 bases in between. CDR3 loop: CSASGLRGYTF. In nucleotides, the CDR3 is TGCAGTGCGAGTGGTCTTCGGGGCTACACCTTC.

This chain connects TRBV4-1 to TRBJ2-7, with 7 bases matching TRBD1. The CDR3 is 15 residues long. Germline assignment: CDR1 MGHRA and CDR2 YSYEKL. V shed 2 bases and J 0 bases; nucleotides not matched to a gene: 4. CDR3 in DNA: TGCGCCAGCAGCCAAACCCGGGACAGCTCCTACGAGCAGTACTTC. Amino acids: CASSQTRDSSYEQYF.

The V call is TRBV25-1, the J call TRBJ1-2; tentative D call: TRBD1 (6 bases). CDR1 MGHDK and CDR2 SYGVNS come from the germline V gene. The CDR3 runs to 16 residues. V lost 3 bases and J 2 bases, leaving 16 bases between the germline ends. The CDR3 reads CASSEFRGDLNYGYTF. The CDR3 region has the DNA TGTGCCAGCAGTGAGTTCAGGGGCGATCTGAACTATGGCTACACCTTC.

This CDR3 reads CASSSRGSPPGELFF. Here the CDR3 DNA reads TGTGCCAGCAGCTCCCGGGGTAGCCCACCCGGGGAGCTGTTTTTT. The chain carries TRBV7-3 and TRBJ2-2, with D perhaps matching TRBD2 (5 bases). The CDR3 runs 15 residues. Trimming shortened V by 4 bases and J by 6 bases, and 15 bases separated the two germline ends. Germline V gives CDR1 SGHTA, CDR2 FQGTGA.

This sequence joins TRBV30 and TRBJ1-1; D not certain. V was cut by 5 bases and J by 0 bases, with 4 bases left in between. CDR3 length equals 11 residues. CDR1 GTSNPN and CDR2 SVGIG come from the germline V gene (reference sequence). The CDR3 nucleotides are TGTGCCTGGGATATGAACACTGAAGCTTTCTTT. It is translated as CAWDMNTEAFF.

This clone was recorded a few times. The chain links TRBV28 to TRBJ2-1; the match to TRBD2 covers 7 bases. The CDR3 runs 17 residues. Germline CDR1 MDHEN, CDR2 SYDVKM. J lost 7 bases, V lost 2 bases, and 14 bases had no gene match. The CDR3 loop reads CASSLTDWTSRANEQFF. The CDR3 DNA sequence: TGTGCCAGCAGTTTAACGGATTGGACTAGTCGGGCTAATGAGCAGTTCTTC.

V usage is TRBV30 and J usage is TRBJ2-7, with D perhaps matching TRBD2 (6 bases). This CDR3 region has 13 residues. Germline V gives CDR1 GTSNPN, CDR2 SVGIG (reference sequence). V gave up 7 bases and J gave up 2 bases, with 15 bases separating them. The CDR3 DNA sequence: TGTGCCTCCTCCCGCGGGGCCCCCTACGAGCAGTACTTC. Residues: CASSRGAPYEQYF. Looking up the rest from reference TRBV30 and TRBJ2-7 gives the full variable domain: SQTIHQWPATLVQPVGSPLSLECTVEGTSNPNLYWYRQAAGRGLQLLFYSVGIGQISSEVPQNLSASRPQDRQFILSSKKLLLSDSGFYLCASSRGAPYEQYFGPGTRLTVT.

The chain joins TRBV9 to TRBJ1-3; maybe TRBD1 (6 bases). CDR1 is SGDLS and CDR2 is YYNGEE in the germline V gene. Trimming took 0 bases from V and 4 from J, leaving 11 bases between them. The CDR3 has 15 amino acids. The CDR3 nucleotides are TGTGCCAGCAGCGTAGCTTCGACAGGAGGAAACACCATATATTTT. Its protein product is CASSVASTGGNTIYF.

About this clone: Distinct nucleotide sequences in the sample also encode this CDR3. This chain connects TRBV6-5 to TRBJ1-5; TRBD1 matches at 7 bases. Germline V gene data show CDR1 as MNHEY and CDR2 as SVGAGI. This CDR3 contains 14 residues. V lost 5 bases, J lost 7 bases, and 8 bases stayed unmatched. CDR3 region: CASSRQGRGQPQHF. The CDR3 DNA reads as TGTGCCAGCAGTAGACAGGGCAGAGGGCAGCCCCAGCATTTT.